A selection of T cell receptor beta chains follows, all from one sample in a study of control samples from healthy donors and cancer patients. Profiled with immunoSEQ multiplex PCR; TCRdb holds only in-frame clones, not every one. The sample includes some 96,000 clones, roughly 87% of them seen just once. The sequenced sample consisted of blood. Receptors originate from a woman aged 45-65 years in good health. CDR3s include the opening cysteine and the closing phenylalanine or tryptophan. The D gene is left open where the match is weak. Clone size is not always given. Where it is, it says once, few, many or a class for expanded clones.

>14|NA|TRBV2|NA|TRBJ1-1
CASSVGRTKREAFF
TGTGCCAGCAGTGTGGGCAGAACGAAAAGGGAAGCTTTCTTT
>14|TRBD1|TRBV7-8|NA|TRBJ2-5
CASFPSGGYETQYF
TGTGCCAGCTTCCCTTCAGGGGGCTACGAGACCCAGTACTTC
>15|TRBD2|TRBV27|NA|TRBJ2-7
CASSGLAGMAYEQYF
TGTGCCAGCAGTGGGTTAGCGGGGATGGCCTACGAGCAGTACTTC
>16|TRBD2|TRBV6-5|NA|TRBJ2-7
CASSYNPSGGVDEQYF
TGTGCCAGCAGTTACAACCCTAGCGGGGGGGTCGACGAGCAGTACTTC
>15|TRBD1|TRBV19|once|TRBJ2-7
CASSMGPQGIYEQYF
TGTGCCAGTAGTATGGGGCCACAGGGGATCTACGAGCAGTACTTC
>15|NA|TRBV7-2|NA|TRBJ2-1
CASSPQGSGGSEQFF
TGTGCCAGCAGCCCCCAGGGGTCAGGCGGGAGCGAGCAGTTCTTC
>14|TRBD1|TRBV30|NA|TRBJ1-5
CAWRGQLSNQPQHF
TGTGCCTGGAGGGGACAGCTAAGCAATCAGCCCCAGCATTTT
>15|NA|TRBV7-9|NA|TRBJ1-6
CASTIGNAYNSPLHF
TGTGCCAGCACTATAGGGAACGCCTATAATTCACCCCTCCACTTT
>13|NA|TRBV3-1/TRBV3-2|NA|TRBJ1-4
CASSLRDLEKLFF
TGTGCCAGCAGCCTAAGGGACCTCGAAAAACTGTTTTTT
>14|TRBD1|TRBV7-2|NA|TRBJ1-1
CASSPGQGANEAFF
TGTGCCAGCAGCCCAGGACAGGGGGCGAATGAAGCTTTCTTT
>18|TRBD2|TRBV9|few|TRBJ2-1
CASSVVGGRASSYNEQFF
TGTGCCAGCAGCGTAGTCGGCGGGAGGGCCAGCTCCTACAATGAGCAGTTCTTC
>15|TRBD2|TRBV9|NA|TRBJ2-4
CASSPGGAAKNIQYF
TGTGCCAGCAGCCCCGGGGGGGCTGCCAAAAACATTCAGTACTTC
>14|TRBD1|TRBV19|NA|TRBJ1-2
CASSILGQFYGYTF
TGTGCCAGTAGTATCCTGGGACAGTTCTATGGCTACACCTTC
>13|NA|TRBV10-1|few|TRBJ1-2
CASSEKRNYGYTF
TGCGCCAGCAGTGAGAAGCGAAACTATGGCTACACCTTC
>15|TRBD1|TRBV19|NA|TRBJ1-4
CASSSIGQGDEKLFF
TGTGCCAGTAGTAGCATCGGACAGGGGGATGAAAAACTGTTTTTT
>13|NA|TRBV12-3/TRBV12-4|NA|TRBJ1-5
CASSLKGDQPQHF
TGTGCCAGCAGTTTAAAGGGGGATCAGCCCCAGCATTTT
>15|NA|TRBV2|NA|TRBJ1-6
CASRRRGARDSPLHF
TGTGCCAGCAGGCGCCGGGGGGCGCGGGATTCACCCCTCCACTTT